The TCR beta chain described here comes from a study of CD8+ T cells in alopecia areata. This CDR3 has 17 residues. Trimming removed 2 bases from V and 2 bases from J; junction bases left unmatched: 9. From germline, CDR1 is SGHTS and CDR2 YDEGEE. RNA, once extracted, was reverse transcribed into cDNA for use as the sequencing template. Sequenced by immunoSEQ multiplex PCR; TCRdb stores in-frame clones only, minus some. The sample carries 90,000 to 100,000 clones, roughly 47% recorded once. The sequence derives from a human donor with alopecia areata. The chain couples TRBV5-8 to TRBJ2-5, with TRBD2 matching 10 bases. Material for sequencing was CD4+ T cells sorted from blood. CDR3 region: CASSFTGLAALQETQYF. CDR3 nucleotides: TGTGCCAGCAGCTTCACCGGACTAGCGGCTCTTCAAGAGACCCAGTACTTC.